The 8 T cell receptor beta chains below were found in one sample sequenced in a study of CD8 T cells in Susac syndrome. RNA amounts of roughly 0.5 to 1 ug underwent reverse transcription with random hexamers. TCRdb re-analysed the immunoSEQ multiplex PCR reads in MiXCR, keeping a single row per CDR3 protein. The sample has about 300,000 distinct CDR3 sequences, roughly 85% seen once; the top ten hold 0.2% to 0.25%. The sequenced sample consisted of CD8+ T cells from PBMCs. The source is a human donor with multiple sclerosis.

The rearrangement links TRBV4-3 to TRBJ2-7, with TRBD1 identical over 7 bases. This CDR3 region has 13 residues. Trimming removed 3 bases from V and 4 bases from J; junction bases left unmatched: 3. Germline CDR1 and CDR2: LGHNA and YSLEER. The DNA of the CDR3 is TGCGCCAGCAGCCATCAACAGGGGTACGAGCAGTACTTC. Translated, it gives CASSHQQGYEQYF.

The V and J genes are TRBV4-1 and TRBJ1-4, with a weak D call TRBD1 (5 bases). The CDR3 is made up of 13 amino acids. V was pared by 1 base and J by 8 bases, with 8 bases between. Germline V gene data show CDR1 as MGHRA and CDR2 as YSYEKL. The CDR3 loop is CASSQVGEEKLFF. As DNA, the CDR3 is TGCGCCAGCAGCCAAGTAGGGGAGGAAAAACTGTTTTTT.

The rearrangement uses TRBV7-9 and TRBJ1-4, with D hard to call. V gave up 2 bases and J gave up 4 bases, with 11 bases separating them. CDR3 length equals 15 residues. CDR1 is SEHNR, CDR2 FQNEAQ, per germline (reference sequence). The CDR3, as DNA: TGTGCCAGCAGCTTATTCGGGTCCTTTAATGAAAAACTGTTTTTT. Translation: CASSLFGSFNEKLFF.

This chain connects TRBV6-2 or TRBV6-3 to TRBJ2-1; TRBD2 agrees at 8 bases. Germline V CDR1 and CDR2: MNHEY, SVGEGT. The V and J ends lost 2 bases and 5 bases, in that order; junction bases with no gene match: 11. The length of the CDR3 is 17 residues. The CDR3 DNA reads as TGTGCCAGCAGTTACCTTTCCCAACTAGCGGTGGACAATGAGCAGTTCTTC. The encoded protein is CASSYLSQLAVDNEQFF.

The genes are TRBV11-1 and TRBJ2-3; 8 positions match TRBD2. CDR3 size: 17 residues. The J segment lost 0 bases and the V segment lost 3 bases, leaving 8 bases of the junction unmatched. The germline V gene has CDR1 SGHAT and CDR2 FQDESV (reference sequence). CDR3 in amino acids: CASSLTGTRASTDTQYF. The CDR3 DNA follows: TGTGCCAGCAGCTTGACCGGGACTAGAGCTAGCACAGATACGCAGTATTTT.

CDR3 sequence: CAGGQGSYNEQFF. CDR3 DNA: TGTGCCGGAGGACAGGGCTCCTACAATGAGCAGTTCTTC. This chain joins TRBV21-1 and TRBJ2-1; TRBD2 was called by the table and not checked on the DNA. TRBV21-1 is an annotated pseudogene. There are 13 residues in the CDR3.

CDR3 sequence reads: CAWSPGPSNQPQHF. In DNA form, the CDR3 reads TGTGCCTGGAGTCCCGGACCTAGCAATCAGCCCCAGCATTTT. This chain uses TRBV30 with TRBJ1-5; D gene ambiguous. The CDR3 length is 14 residues. Germline CDR1 GTSNPN, CDR2 SVGIG (reference sequence). V lost 2 bases and J 0 bases, leaving 8 bases between the germline ends.

Regarding this clonotype: The junction shows a germline mismatch at one end, possibly a read error. This sequence joins TRBV28 and TRBJ1-2; 9 bases agree with TRBD1. This CDR3 region has 12 residues. Germline V gene sequence: CDR1 MDHEN, CDR2 SYDVKM. CDR3 amino acids: CASRDLRQGVAF. The DNA for the CDR3 is TGTGCCAGCAGGGATTTAAGACAGGGGGTCGCCTTC.